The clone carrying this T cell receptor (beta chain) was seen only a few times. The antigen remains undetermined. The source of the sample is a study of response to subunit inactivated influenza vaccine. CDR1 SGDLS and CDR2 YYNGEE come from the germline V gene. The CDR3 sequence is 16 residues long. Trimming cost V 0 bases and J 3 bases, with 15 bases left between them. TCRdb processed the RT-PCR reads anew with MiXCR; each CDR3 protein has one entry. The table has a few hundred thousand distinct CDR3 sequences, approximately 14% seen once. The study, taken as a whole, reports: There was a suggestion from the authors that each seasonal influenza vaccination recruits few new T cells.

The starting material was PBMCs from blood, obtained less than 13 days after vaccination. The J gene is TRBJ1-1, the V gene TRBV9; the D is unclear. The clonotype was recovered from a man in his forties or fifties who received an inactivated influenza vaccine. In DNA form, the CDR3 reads TGTGCCAGCAGCGTAGAGCCAGGAATCGGACACACTGAAGCTTTCTTT. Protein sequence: CASSVEPGIGHTEAFF.